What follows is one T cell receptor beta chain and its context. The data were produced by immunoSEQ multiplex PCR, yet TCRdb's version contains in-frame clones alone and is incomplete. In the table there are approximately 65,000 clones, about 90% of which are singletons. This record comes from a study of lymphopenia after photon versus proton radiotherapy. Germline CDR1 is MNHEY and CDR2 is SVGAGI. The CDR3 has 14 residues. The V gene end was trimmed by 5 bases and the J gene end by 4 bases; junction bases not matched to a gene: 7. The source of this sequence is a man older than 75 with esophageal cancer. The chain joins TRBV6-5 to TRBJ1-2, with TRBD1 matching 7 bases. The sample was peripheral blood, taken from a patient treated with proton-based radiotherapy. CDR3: CASSPPGQRYGYTF. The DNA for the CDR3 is TGTGCCAGCAGTCCTCCGGGACAGCGCTATGGCTACACCTTC.